What follows describes a single T cell receptor beta chain. Its cognate antigen is unknown. The data derive from a study of T-cell reconstitution after alpha-beta-depleted transplantation in children. Trimming shortened V by 3 bases and J by 13 bases, and 28 bases separated the two germline ends. CDR1 and CDR2 (germline): SGDLS, YYNGEE. The CDR3 consists of 16 residues. Findings and caveats of the study: Surviving recipient T cells and thymic progenitors underlay high day-60 TCRbeta diversity in some patients. In patients about two months after transplant, alpha-beta T cells reportedly arose from several hundred expanded graft clones.

Unique molecular identifiers were incorporated when the TCRbeta library was constructed. TCRdb itself ran the PCR reads through MiXCR, one entry per CDR3 protein. The data show hundreds of thousands of distinct CDR3 sequences, more than 15% seen once. The chain links TRBV9 to TRBJ1-2; a possible D gene is TRBD1 (6 bases). The source was PBMCs, mostly from graft donor cells, collected 360 days after TCRalphabeta/CD19-depleted stem cell transplant. The clonotype was recovered from a male patient between 2 and 10 years old who had a stem cell transplant for acute lymphoblastic leukemia, so the T cells may come from the graft donor. Written as DNA, the CDR3 is TGTGCCAGCAGCGCCCTTATAGTGGGGGGCTCCATAGTTACCACCTTC. Translated, it gives CASSALIVGGSIVTTF.